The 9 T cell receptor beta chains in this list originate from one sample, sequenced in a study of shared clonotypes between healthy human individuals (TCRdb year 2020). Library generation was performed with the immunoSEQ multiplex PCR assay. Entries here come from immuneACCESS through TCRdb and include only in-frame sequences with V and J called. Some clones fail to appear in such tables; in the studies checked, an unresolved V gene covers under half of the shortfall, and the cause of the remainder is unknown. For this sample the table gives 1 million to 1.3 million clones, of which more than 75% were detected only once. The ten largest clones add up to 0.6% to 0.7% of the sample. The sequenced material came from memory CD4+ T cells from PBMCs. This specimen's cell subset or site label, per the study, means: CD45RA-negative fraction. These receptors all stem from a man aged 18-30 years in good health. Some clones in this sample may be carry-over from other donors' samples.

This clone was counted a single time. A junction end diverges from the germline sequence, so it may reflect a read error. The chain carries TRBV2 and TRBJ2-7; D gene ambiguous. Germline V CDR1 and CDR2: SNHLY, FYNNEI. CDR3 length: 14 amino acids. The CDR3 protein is CASRPVESSHEQYF. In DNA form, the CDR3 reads TGTGCCAGCAGGCCAGTGGAGTCCTCCCACGAGCAGTACTTC.

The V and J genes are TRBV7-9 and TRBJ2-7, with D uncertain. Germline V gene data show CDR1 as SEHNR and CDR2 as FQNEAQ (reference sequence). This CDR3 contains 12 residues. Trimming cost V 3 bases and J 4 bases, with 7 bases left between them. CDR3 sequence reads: CASSFISYEQYF. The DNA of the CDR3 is TGTGCCAGCAGCTTTATTTCGTACGAGCAGTACTTC.

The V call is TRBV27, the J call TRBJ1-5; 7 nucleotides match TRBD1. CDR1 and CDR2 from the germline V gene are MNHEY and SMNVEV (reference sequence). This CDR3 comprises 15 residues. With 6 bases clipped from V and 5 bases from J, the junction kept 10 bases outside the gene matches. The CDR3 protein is CASSLQGVEYQPQHF. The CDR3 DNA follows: TGTGCCAGCAGCCTTCAGGGGGTGGAATATCAGCCCCAGCATTTT.

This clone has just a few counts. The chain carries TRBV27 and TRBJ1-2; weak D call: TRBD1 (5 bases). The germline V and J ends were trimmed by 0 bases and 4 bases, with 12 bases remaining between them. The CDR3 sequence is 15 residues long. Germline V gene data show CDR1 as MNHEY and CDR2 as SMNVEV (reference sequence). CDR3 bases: TGTGCCAGCAGTTTATCGAGAGAGCAGGGCTATGGCTACACCTTC. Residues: CASSLSREQGYGYTF.

Here the CDR3 reads CASSIDTRRSDEKLFF. In DNA, the CDR3 is TGTGCCAGTAGTATAGATACGAGGAGGTCGGATGAAAAACTGTTTTTT. The chain joins TRBV19 to TRBJ1-4; D is uncertain. The CDR3 has 16 residues. Germline V gene sequence: CDR1 LNHDA, CDR2 SQIVND (reference sequence). Trimming took 0 bases from V and 6 from J, leaving 14 bases between them.

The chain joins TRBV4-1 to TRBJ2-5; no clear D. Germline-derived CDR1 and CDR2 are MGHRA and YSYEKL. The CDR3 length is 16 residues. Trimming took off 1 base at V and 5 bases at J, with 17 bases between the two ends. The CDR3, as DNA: TGCGCCAGCAGCCAAGTAGCCGTCAGTCTAGGGGAGACCCAGTACTTC. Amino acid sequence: CASSQVAVSLGETQYF.

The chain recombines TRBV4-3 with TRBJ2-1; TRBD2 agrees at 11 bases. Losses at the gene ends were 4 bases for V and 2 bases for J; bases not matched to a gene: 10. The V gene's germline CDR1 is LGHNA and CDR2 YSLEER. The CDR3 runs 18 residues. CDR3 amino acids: CASSPYLSGRAAYNEQFF. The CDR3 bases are TGCGCCAGCAGCCCATACCTTAGCGGGAGGGCCGCCTACAATGAGCAGTTCTTC.

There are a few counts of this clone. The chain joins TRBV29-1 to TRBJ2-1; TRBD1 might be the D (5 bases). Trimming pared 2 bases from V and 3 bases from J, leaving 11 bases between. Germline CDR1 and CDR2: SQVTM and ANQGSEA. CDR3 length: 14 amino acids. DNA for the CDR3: TGCAGCGTTGAATCCAGGGTAGACTACAATGAGCAGTTCTTC. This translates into CSVESRVDYNEQFF.

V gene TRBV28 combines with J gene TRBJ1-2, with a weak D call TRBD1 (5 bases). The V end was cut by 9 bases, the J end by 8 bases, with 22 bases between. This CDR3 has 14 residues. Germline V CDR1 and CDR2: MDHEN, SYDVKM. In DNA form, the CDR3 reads TGTGCCAGTTGGGTCGCGGGGCAGGCCTTGGGCTACACCTTC. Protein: CASWVAGQALGYTF.